This TCR beta chain was identified in a study of patients and donors after allogeneic stem cell transplantation. The trim removed 5 bases at V and 4 bases at J, leaving 4 bases unmatched. The CDR3 runs to 14 residues. This clonotype came up many times. TCRdb analysed the RT-PCR reads with MiXCR anew, one entry per CDR3 protein. This table holds a few hundred thousand distinct CDR3 sequences, around an eighth found once. The chain links TRBV12-3 or TRBV12-4 to TRBJ2-2; 7 bases line up with TRBD1. The TCR comes from a human donor who was either an allogeneic HSCT recipient or a stem cell or donor lymphocyte infusion donor (not recorded which). It is not recorded whose cells these are; they may come from a transplant donor. Sequenced: blood, either unsorted or a sorted T cell fraction (not recorded which). CDR3 loop: CASSTGVGTGELFF. The CDR3 DNA sequence: TGTGCCAGCAGTACAGGGGTGGGCACCGGGGAGCTGTTTTTT.